The following is a TCR beta chain sequence with its context. No antigen is known for it. Per-base quality was not reported, and no clone a single base away is much larger than it. TCR beta CDR3 regions were amplified from RNA transcripts. The TCR CDR3 was subjected to a first round of RT-PCR using the HTBI primer set and the Qiagen OneStep RT-PCR kit. Libraries were constructed in a second round of multiplex PCR, after which size selection and purification were carried out. Paired-end sequencing of the libraries was performed with 100 bp reads on an Illumina HiSeq2000. On the study's bioinformatics: SOAPnuke was used to process the raw data, with reads discarded if the reads contained adapters or uncalled bases, had a mean Phred below 15, or lacked an exact constant-primer or identifier match. High-quality paired reads were merged with COPE v1.2.5, and unique nucleotide sequences were defined as clonotypes. MiTCR v1.1 was used to align clonotypes to the IMGT TRBV, TRBD and TRBJ reference segments. The analysis was restricted to V-J combinations with a frequency above 0.0001, which together covered about 99% of the repertoires. The TCS score was defined as F50 (clonal expansion) divided by E x V (chaos), with BLOSUM62-based TCRdist calculated between CDR3 peptides within each V-J. Welch's t-statistics and random forest reduced roughly 500 V-J features to roughly 13, which were used in a naive Bayes classifier (R e1071). The public reads were quality trimmed at Q25 with fastp and then assembled into clones with MiXCR by TCRdb, keeping productive beta chains. Here each entry gathers all rows of one CDR3 protein and keeps the most common genes and DNA. These V and J calls are TCRdb output, not the study's own analysis. For this sample there are 250,000 to 300,000 distinct CDR3 sequences; roughly an eighth appear just once. The ten top clones hold roughly 8.2% of the sample.

Graves' hyperthyroidism was defined as stable when no progression to ophthalmopathy occurred over 18 months of follow-up. Hyperthyroidism patients were newly diagnosed, with disease duration under 2 months, and aged 18 to 65 years. Patients with uncontrolled infections, other autoimmune diseases, pregnancy or lactation were excluded. Clinical symptoms, serum thyroxine and TRAb, thyroid ultrasound, and orbital computed tomography formed the basis for the diagnoses. Ficoll-Paque density gradient centrifugation was used to isolate PBMCs from around 10 ml of fresh peripheral blood. Total RNA was extracted using Trizol reagent, and RNA quality was assessed on an Agilent 2100 Bioanalyzer. This record comes from a study of T cells in Graves' hyperthyroidism and ophthalmopathy (dated by TCRdb to about 2019). About the investigation overall: Peripheral blood samples were taken at initial diagnosis, before any treatment was given. TCR V-J signatures able to tell the groups apart were searched for in a discovery cohort of 90 to 100 patients, of whom under 45 had Graves' ophthalmopathy and some 60 had stable Graves' hyperthyroidism. An independent validation cohort of fewer than 20 hyperthyroidism patients and about 15 patients who later progressed to ophthalmopathy tested prospective prediction of ophthalmopathy. The roughly 90 discovery patients were divided at random into training and test sets in a 7:3 ratio. In addition, the study compared T-cell repertoires in thyroid tissue and in blood from several Graves' hyperthyroidism patients. Following sampling, methimazole starting at 30 mg daily was given to hyperthyroidism patients, and high-dose intravenous methylprednisolone was given to ophthalmopathy patients. The paper reports TCR Vbeta CDR3 sequencing of more than 120 peripheral blood samples: around 45 ophthalmopathy, 70 to 85 hyperthyroidism and around 17 progressor patients. Overall results and qualifications from the work: Sample size was not statistically predetermined, and blinding of investigators to group allocation was not performed. Most expanded thyroid clonotypes (frequency above 0.001) were also detected in blood, suggesting blood repertoires may reflect thyroid immune responses. During validation, the model predicted progression to ophthalmopathy a median of roughly 7.1 months ahead of onset, with 60% to 71% sensitivity and roughly 75% specificity. In cross-validation, a model built on a 13 V-J signature told ophthalmopathy apart from stable hyperthyroidism with approximately 90% sensitivity and about 81% specificity, and in testing the same model reached 80%/75%.

CDR1 and CDR2 are drawn from the germline V gene (reference sequence): SEHNR, FQNEAQ. Taken from cysteine to phenylalanine, the CDR3 has 19 residues. Only CDR3 DNA remains: 57 bases, in frame from the first base. Clipping removes 4 bases from V and 5 bases from J, with 12 as the unmatched junction base count. Sequenced: blood. The receptor comes from a woman aged 35 to 49 with Graves' hyperthyroidism. Here the chain combines TRBV7-9 and TRBJ2-2; TRBD2 agrees with 14 junctional bases. This receptor carries the CDR3 CASSSPAGTSGSITGELFF. At the DNA level, the sequence is TGTGCCAGCAGCTCTCCGGCCGGGACTAGCGGGAGTATTACCGGGGAGCTGTTTTTT.